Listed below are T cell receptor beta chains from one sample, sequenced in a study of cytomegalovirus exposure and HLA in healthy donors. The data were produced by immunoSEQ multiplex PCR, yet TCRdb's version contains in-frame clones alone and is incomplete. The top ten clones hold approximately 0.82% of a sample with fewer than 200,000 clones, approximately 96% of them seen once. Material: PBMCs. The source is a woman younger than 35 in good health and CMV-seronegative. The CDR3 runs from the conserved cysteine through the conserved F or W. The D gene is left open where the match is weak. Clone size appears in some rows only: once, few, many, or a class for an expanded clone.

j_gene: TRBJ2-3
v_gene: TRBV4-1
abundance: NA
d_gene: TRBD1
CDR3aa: CASSRKQGATSTDTQYF
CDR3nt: TGCGCCAGCAGCCGCAAACAGGGGGCCACTAGCACAGATACGCAGTATTTT

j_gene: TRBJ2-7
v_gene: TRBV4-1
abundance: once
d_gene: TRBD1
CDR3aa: CASSPSRTGPYEQYF
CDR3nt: TGCGCCAGCAGCCCTTCGAGGACAGGGCCCTACGAGCAGTACTTC

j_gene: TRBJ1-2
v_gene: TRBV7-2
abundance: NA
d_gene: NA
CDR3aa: CASSSGVGGYTF
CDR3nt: TGTGCCAGCAGCTCAGGGGTGGGTGGCTACACCTTC

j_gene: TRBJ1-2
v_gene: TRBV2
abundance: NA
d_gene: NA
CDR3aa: CASSDRRGGYTF
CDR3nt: TGTGCCAGCAGTGACAGGCGGGGTGGCTACACCTTC

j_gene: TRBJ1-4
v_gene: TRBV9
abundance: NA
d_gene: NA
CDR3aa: CASSVGSGVGEKLFF
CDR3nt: TGTGCCAGCAGCGTAGGCTCGGGGGTTGGTGAAAAACTGTTTTTT

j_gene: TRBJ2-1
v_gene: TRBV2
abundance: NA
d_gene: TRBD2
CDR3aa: CASSRTGTSGGANEQFF
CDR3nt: TGTGCCAGCTCCCGAACCGGGACTAGCGGGGGGGCAAATGAGCAGTTCTTC

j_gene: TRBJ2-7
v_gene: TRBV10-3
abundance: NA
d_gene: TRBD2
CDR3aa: CAISGLAGGSYEQYF
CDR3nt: TGTGCCATCAGTGGGTTAGCGGGGGGGTCCTACGAGCAGTACTTC

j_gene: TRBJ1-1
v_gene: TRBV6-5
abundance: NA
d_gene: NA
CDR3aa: CASSYSSWRQKTEAFF
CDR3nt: TGTGCCAGCAGTTACTCGAGTTGGCGGCAGAAAACTGAAGCTTTCTTT

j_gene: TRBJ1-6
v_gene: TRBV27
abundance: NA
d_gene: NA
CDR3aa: CASSKTGSSYNSPLHF
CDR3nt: TGTGCCAGCAGTAAAACAGGGAGCTCCTATAATTCACCCCTCCACTTT

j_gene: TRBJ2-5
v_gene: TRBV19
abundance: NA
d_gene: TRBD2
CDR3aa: CASKAGGETQYF
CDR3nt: TGTGCCAGTAAAGCGGGGGGGGAGACCCAGTACTTC

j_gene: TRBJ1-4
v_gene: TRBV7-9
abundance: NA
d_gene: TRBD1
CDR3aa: CASSLTGAFLTPSEKLFF
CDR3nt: TGTGCCAGCAGCTTAACAGGGGCCTTCTTAACCCCCAGTGAAAAACTGTTTTTT

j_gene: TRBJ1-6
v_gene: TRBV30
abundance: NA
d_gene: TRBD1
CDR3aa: CAWRKPGQGSVNSPLHF
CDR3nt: TGTGCCTGGAGAAAACCGGGACAGGGGTCGGTTAACTCACCCCTCCACTTT

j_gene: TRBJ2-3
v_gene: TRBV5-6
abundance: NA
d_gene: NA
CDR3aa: CASSLYRGTDTQYF
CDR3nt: TGTGCCAGCAGCTTGTACAGGGGCACAGATACGCAGTATTTT

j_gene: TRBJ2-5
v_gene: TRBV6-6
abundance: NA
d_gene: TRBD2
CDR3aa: CASIERGGGETQYF
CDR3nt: TGTGCCAGCATCGAACGGGGGGGCGGAGAGACCCAGTACTTC

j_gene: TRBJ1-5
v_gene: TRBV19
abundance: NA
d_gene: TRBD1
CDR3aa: CASSRDRDQPQHF
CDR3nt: TGTGCCAGTAGTAGGGACAGGGATCAGCCCCAGCATTTT

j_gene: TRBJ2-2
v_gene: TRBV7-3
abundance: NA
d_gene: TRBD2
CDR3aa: CASGTSSGELFF
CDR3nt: TGTGCCAGCGGGACTAGTTCCGGGGAGCTGTTTTTT